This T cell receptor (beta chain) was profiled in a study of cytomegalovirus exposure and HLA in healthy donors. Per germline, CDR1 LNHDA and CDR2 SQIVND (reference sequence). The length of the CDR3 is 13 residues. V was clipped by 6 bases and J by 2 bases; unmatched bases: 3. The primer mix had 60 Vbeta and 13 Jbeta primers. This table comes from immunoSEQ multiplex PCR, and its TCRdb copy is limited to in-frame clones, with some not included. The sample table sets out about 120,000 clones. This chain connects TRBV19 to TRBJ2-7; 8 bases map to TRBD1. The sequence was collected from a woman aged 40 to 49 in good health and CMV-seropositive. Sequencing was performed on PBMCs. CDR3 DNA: TGTGCCAGTAGGCGACAGGGGACCTACGAGCAGTACTTC. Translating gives CASRRQGTYEQYF.